Listed below are T cell receptor beta chains from one sample, sequenced in a study of OX40 agonist ivuxolimab in advanced cancers. Only in-frame clones appear in the TCRdb table, and some are missing; sequencing was by immunoSEQ multiplex PCR. The table includes 70,000 to 95,000 clones, around 82% detected once. This sample comprised CD4+ or CD8+ T cells sorted from blood, obtained in a trial of the OX40 agonist ivuxolimab. The receptors were sampled from an adult with an advanced solid tumor such as melanoma, head and neck, liver or kidney cancer. The CDR3 runs from the conserved cysteine through the conserved F or W. The D gene is left open where the match is weak. Rows may omit the clone size; those that give it use once, few, many or a size class.

V,size,J,D,CDR3,DNA
TRBV7-6,-,TRBJ1-2,-,CASSLGRTNYGYTF,TGTGCCAGCAGCTTAGGCCGGACTAACTATGGCTACACCTTC
TRBV6-1,-,TRBJ1-2,-,CASRLTEGGNYGYTF,TGTGCCAGCAGATTAACCGAGGGCGGCAACTATGGCTACACCTTC
TRBV14,-,TRBJ1-6,-,CASGEFGDNSPLHF,TGTGCCAGTGGGGAGTTTGGGGATAATTCACCCCTCCACTTT
TRBV27,once,TRBJ1-2,-,CASSLKGVLRDYGYTF,TGTGCCAGCAGTTTAAAGGGGGTCCTAAGGGACTATGGCTACACCTTC
TRBV5-1,-,TRBJ2-7,TRBD1,CASSLLGGQGLLITGEQYF,TGCGCCAGCAGCTTGTTAGGGGGACAGGGCCTCCTGATAACGGGGGAGCAGTACTTC
TRBV28,once,TRBJ1-4,-,CASSSAHEKLFF,TGTGCCAGCAGTTCAGCCCATGAAAAACTGTTTTTT
TRBV28,-,TRBJ2-2,TRBD2,CASCRLAGYTGELFF,TGTGCCAGCTGTCGACTAGCGGGGTACACCGGGGAGCTGTTTTTT
TRBV5-1,-,TRBJ1-3,-,CASSWGLPDAGNTIYF,TGCGCCAGCAGCTGGGGATTACCGGACGCTGGAAACACCATATATTTT
TRBV7-8,-,TRBJ1-5,-,CASSLFRGRNQPQHF,TGTGCCAGCAGCTTATTCCGGGGGCGTAATCAGCCCCAGCATTTT
TRBV5-8,-,TRBJ2-3,TRBD2,CASNSLAGGPGTDTQYF,TGTGCCAGCAACAGTTTAGCGGGAGGGCCAGGCACAGATACGCAGTATTTT
TRBV10-2,once,TRBJ2-1,TRBD2,CASSEGTSGRGSYNEQFF,TGCGCCAGCAGTGAGGGGACTAGCGGGAGAGGCTCCTACAATGAGCAGTTCTTC
TRBV6-4,-,TRBJ1-3,-,CASSDGGSGNTIYF,TGTGCCAGCAGTGACGGGGGGTCTGGAAACACCATATATTTT
TRBV5-1,-,TRBJ1-1,-,CASSSGHDAMNTEAFF,TGCGCCAGCAGCTCAGGACACGACGCCATGAACACTGAAGCTTTCTTT
TRBV5-4,few,TRBJ2-3,TRBD1,CASSTLGGGTDTQYF,TGTGCCAGCAGCACCCTAGGGGGCGGCACAGATACGCAGTATTTT
TRBV5-4,once,TRBJ1-2,TRBD1,CASSLGQGVYGYTF,TGTGCCAGCAGCTTGGGACAGGGGGTCTATGGCTACACCTTC
TRBV7-2,-,TRBJ2-3,-,CASSLVGDTQYF,TGTGCCAGCAGCTTAGTGGGAGATACGCAGTATTTT
TRBV27,-,TRBJ1-2,-,CASSLAGDYGYTF,TGTGCCAGCAGTTTGGCAGGGGACTATGGCTACACCTTC
TRBV7-2,-,TRBJ1-2,-,CASSLGGRQGYTF,TGTGCCAGCAGCTTAGGTGGGCGTCAGGGCTACACCTTC
TRBV9,-,TRBJ2-3,-,CASSVRDTQYF,TGTGCCAGCAGCGTAAGAGATACGCAGTATTTT
TRBV9,few,TRBJ1-1,-,CASSQDSYTEAFF,TGTGCCAGCAGCCAAGACAGTTACACTGAAGCTTTCTTT